What follows are 5 T cell receptor beta chains derived from one specimen sequenced in a study of OX40 agonist ivuxolimab in advanced cancers. The library was produced with the immunoSEQ multiplex PCR assay. In TCRdb, the immuneACCESS table is reduced to in-frame sequences with V and J assigned. These tables do not hold every clone; where another copy was compared, an unresolved V gene accounts for under half, and the others remain unexplained. This sample lists about 28,000 clones; 65% to 90% were detected once. Approximately 48% of the sample rests with the top ten. The sequenced sample was CD4+ or CD8+ T cells sorted from blood, obtained in a trial of the OX40 agonist ivuxolimab. All receptors derive from an adult with an advanced solid tumor such as melanoma, head and neck, liver or kidney cancer.

The chain has TRBV11-2 and TRBJ2-1; D tentatively reads TRBD1 or TRBD2 (6 bases each). Trimming took 0 bases from V and 12 from J, leaving 27 bases between them. From germline, CDR1 is SGHAT and CDR2 FQNNGV. The CDR3 is 18 residues long. CDR3 coding DNA: TGTGCCAGCAGCTTAGATGGGGGGTGGGAGTCACCGACAGGCCGGCAGTTCTTC. Amino acid sequence: CASSLDGGWESPTGRQFF.

This sequence joins TRBV9 and TRBJ1-2, with a tentative D call TRBD1 (5 bases). Germline loops: CDR1 SGDLS, CDR2 YYNGEE. V was pared by 4 bases and J by 2 bases, with 18 bases between. The CDR3 has 16 amino acids. The CDR3, as DNA: TGTGCCAGCAGCCCGCTCGTCCCCCAGGGAAACTATGGCTACACCTTC. This codes for CASSPLVPQGNYGYTF.

CDR3 residues: CASSRAGGPPQYF. The CDR3 DNA reads TGTGCCAGCAGCCGAGCGGGGGGGCCCCCGCAGTATTTT. The gene calls are TRBV5-6 and TRBJ2-3; TRBD2 matches at 10 bases. CDR1 and CDR2 from the germline V gene are SGHDT and YYEEEE. This CDR3 region has 13 residues. The V segment lost 4 bases and the J segment 10 bases; nucleotides outside the gene matches: 6.

The chain employs TRBV5-4 and TRBJ2-1, with D possibly being TRBD1 (6 bases). Germline loops: CDR1 SGHNT, CDR2 YYREEE (reference sequence). Trimming removed 4 bases from V and 7 bases from J, with 9 bases in between. The CDR3 covers 12 residues. In DNA, the CDR3 is TGTGCCAGCAGCGAACAGGGAAATGAGCAGTTCTTC. This sequence encodes CASSEQGNEQFF.

The rearrangement links TRBV7-2 to TRBJ2-1; 12 positions agree with TRBD2. Per germline, CDR1 SGHTA and CDR2 FQGNSA. There are 16 residues in the CDR3. Losses at the gene ends were 7 bases for V and 2 bases for J; bases not matched to a gene: 6. The CDR3 spells CASTKTSGGAYNEQFF. The CDR3 DNA is TGTGCCAGCACCAAGACTAGCGGGGGTGCCTACAATGAGCAGTTCTTC.